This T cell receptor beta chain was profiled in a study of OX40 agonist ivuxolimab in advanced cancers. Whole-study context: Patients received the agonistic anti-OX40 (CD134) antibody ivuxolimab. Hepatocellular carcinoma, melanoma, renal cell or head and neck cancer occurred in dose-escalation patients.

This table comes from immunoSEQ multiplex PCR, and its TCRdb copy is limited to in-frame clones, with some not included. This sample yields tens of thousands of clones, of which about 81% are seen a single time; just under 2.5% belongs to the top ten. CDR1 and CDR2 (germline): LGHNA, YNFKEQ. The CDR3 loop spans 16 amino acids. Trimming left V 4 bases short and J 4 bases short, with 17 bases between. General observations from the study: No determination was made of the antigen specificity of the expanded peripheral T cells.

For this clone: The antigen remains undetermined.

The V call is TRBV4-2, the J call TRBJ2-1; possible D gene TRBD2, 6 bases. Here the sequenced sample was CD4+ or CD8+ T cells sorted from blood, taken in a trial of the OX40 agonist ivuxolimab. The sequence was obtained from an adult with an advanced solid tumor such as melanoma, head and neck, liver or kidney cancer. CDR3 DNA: TGTGCCAGCAGCCCAGTCTTCGGGCGGGATTACAATGAGCAGTTCTTC. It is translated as CASSPVFGRDYNEQFF.